This TCR beta chain was recovered during a study of identical twins. This clonotype has a count of ten or more. Its antigen is not known. Study-wide results and limits: There were fewer insertions in abundant cord blood beta clonotypes, but memory repertoires showed no such pattern.

TCRdb re-analysed the 5' RACE reads in MiXCR, keeping a single row per CDR3 protein. The repertoire holds 150,000 or so distinct CDR3 sequences, approximately 3.5% seen once, with 8.1% in the top ten. The CDR3 spans 12 residues. With 3 bases removed from V and 5 bases from J, the gap between germline ends came to 11 bases. The germline V gene encodes CDR1 DFQATT and CDR2 SNEGSKA (reference sequence). The sample taken for sequencing was memory T cells sorted from blood. This clonotype was sampled from a man aged 18 to 29 in good health. The V and J genes are TRBV20-1 and TRBJ2-7; D is unresolved. The CDR3 sequence is CSASPGADEQYF. CDR3 bases: TGCAGTGCTAGCCCGGGTGCGGACGAGCAGTACTTC.